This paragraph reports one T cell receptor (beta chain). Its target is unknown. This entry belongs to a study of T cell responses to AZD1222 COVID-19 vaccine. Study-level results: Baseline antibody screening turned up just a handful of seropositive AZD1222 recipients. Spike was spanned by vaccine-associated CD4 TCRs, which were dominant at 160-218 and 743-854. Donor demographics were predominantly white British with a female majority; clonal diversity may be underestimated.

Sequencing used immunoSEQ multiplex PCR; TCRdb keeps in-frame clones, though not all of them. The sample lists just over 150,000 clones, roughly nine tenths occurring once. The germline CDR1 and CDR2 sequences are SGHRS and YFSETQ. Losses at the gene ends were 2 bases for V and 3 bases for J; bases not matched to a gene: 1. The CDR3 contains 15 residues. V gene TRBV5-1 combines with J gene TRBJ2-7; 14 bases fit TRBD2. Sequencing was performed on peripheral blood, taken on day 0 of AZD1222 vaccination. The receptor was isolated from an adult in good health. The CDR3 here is CASSFGTSGSYEQYF. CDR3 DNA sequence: TGCGCCAGCAGCTTTGGGACTAGCGGGAGCTACGAGCAGTACTTC.